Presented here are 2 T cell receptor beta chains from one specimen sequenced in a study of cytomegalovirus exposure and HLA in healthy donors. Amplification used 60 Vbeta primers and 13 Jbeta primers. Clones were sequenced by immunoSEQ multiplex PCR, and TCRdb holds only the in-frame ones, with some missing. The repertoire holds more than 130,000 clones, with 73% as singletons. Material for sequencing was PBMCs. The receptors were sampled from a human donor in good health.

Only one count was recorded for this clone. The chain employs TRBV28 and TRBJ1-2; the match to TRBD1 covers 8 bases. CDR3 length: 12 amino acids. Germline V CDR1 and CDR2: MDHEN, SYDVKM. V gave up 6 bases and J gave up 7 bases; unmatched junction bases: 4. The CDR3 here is CASSRTGFGYTF. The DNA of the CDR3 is TGTGCCAGCAGCCGGACAGGGTTTGGCTACACCTTC.

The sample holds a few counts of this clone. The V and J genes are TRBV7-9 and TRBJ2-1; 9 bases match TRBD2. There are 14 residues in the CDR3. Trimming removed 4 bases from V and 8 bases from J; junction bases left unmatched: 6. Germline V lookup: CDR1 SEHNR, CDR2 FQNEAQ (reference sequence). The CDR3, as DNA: TGTGCCAGCAGCTGGGGACTAGCTCGGGATGAGCAGTTCTTC. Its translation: CASSWGLARDEQFF.